This TCR beta chain was observed in a study of radiation and T cells in renal cell carcinoma. The V and J ends lost 4 bases and 6 bases, in that order; junction bases with no gene match: 6. CDR3 size: 14 residues. The germline CDR1 and CDR2 sequences are SGHRS and YFSETQ. Study conclusions and caveats: In blood, top tumor clones expanded by 2 weeks, shrinking by 4.

Time point defined: baseline pretreatment blood. Treatment described: 15 Gy SBRT to primary tumor, nephrectomy 4 weeks later. A note on this clone: Its antigen is still unknown.

The protocol was immunoSEQ multiplex PCR, while the TCRdb copy is restricted to in-frame clones and leaves out a portion. Here the sample spans some 150,000 clones, approximately 87% being singletons. The chain recombines TRBV5-1 with TRBJ1-2; 10 bases fit TRBD1. The sequence derives from a woman aged 45-65 years with renal cell carcinoma. The sample was blood, taken from a patient whose treatment included radiotherapy and nephrectomy. The CDR3 loop is CASSRDRGSDGYTF. As DNA, the CDR3 is TGCGCCAGCAGCCGGGACAGGGGTTCCGATGGCTACACCTTC.